A selection of T cell receptor beta chains follows, all from one sample in a study of blood T cell repertoires in COVID-19. Here immunoSEQ multiplex PCR was the method, and the copy in TCRdb shows in-frame clones only, minus some. This sample has 400,000 to 500,000 clones, with around 89% found just once. Material for sequencing was PBMCs or T cells enriched from blood (not recorded which). The source is a woman aged 40 to 50 who had recovered from COVID-19. CDR3s include the opening cysteine and the closing phenylalanine or tryptophan. Fields, in order: J gene, V gene, clone size, D gene, CDR3 DNA, CDR3 protein. A D gene is named only where the DNA matches it firmly. Some rows mark clone size as missing; the rest say once, few, many or name a class of expanded clone.

j_call: TRBJ2-7; v_call: TRBV19; clone_size: .; d_call: .; cdr3_nt: TGTGCCAGTAGTATAGTGTCTCGGGGAACCTACGAGCAGTACTTC; cdr3_aa: CASSIVSRGTYEQYF
j_call: TRBJ1-2; v_call: TRBV5-6; clone_size: once; d_call: TRBD1; cdr3_nt: TGTGCCAGCAGCTTGGGACCGGGACAGGAGTATGGCTACACCTTC; cdr3_aa: CASSLGPGQEYGYTF
j_call: TRBJ1-1; v_call: TRBV7-9; clone_size: .; d_call: .; cdr3_nt: TGTGCCAGCAGTCGACGGGGGGAACATGACCGAGGGAACACTGAAGCTTTCTTT; cdr3_aa: CASSRRGEHDRGNTEAFF
j_call: TRBJ1-6; v_call: TRBV6-1; clone_size: .; d_call: .; cdr3_nt: TGTGCCAGCAGTGAAATTGTAGGTGGAGGAAATTCACCCCTCCACTTT; cdr3_aa: CASSEIVGGGNSPLHF
j_call: TRBJ2-1; v_call: TRBV4-3; clone_size: .; d_call: .; cdr3_nt: TGCGCCAGCAGCCAAGAACTAGAATCCTACAATGAGCAGTTCTTC; cdr3_aa: CASSQELESYNEQFF
j_call: TRBJ2-7; v_call: TRBV4-2; clone_size: .; d_call: TRBD2; cdr3_nt: TGTGCCAGCAGCCAAAATAGCGGGAGGGCCGTCTACGAGCAGTACTTC; cdr3_aa: CASSQNSGRAVYEQYF
j_call: TRBJ2-2; v_call: TRBV15; clone_size: once; d_call: TRBD2; cdr3_nt: TGTGCCACCAGCAGAACCCTCCTAGCGGGATCCGACGGGGAGCTGTTTTTT; cdr3_aa: CATSRTLLAGSDGELFF
j_call: TRBJ2-7; v_call: TRBV6-2/TRBV6-3; clone_size: .; d_call: TRBD1; cdr3_nt: TGTGCCAGCAGTTGGGGACAGGGAGTCTCCTACGAGCAGTACTTC; cdr3_aa: CASSWGQGVSYEQYF
j_call: TRBJ2-7; v_call: TRBV4-1; clone_size: once; d_call: .; cdr3_nt: TGCGCCAGCAGCATGACAGTTTCCTACGAGCAGTACTTC; cdr3_aa: CASSMTVSYEQYF
j_call: TRBJ2-7; v_call: TRBV20-1; clone_size: .; d_call: .; cdr3_nt: TGCAGTGGCACATACTACGAGCAGTACTTC; cdr3_aa: CSGTYYEQYF
j_call: TRBJ2-1; v_call: TRBV7-8; clone_size: .; d_call: .; cdr3_nt: TGTGCCAGCAGCTCGGCGGCTAGCTCCTACAATGAGCAGTTCTTC; cdr3_aa: CASSSAASSYNEQFF
j_call: TRBJ2-2; v_call: TRBV29-1; clone_size: .; d_call: .; cdr3_nt: TGCAGCGTTAAGGGCAGGGGTAACACCGGGGAGCTGTTTTTT; cdr3_aa: CSVKGRGNTGELFF
j_call: TRBJ2-1; v_call: TRBV7-6; clone_size: .; d_call: TRBD1; cdr3_nt: TGTGCCAGCAGCTTAGGTGTAAGGGGGCATCGGAACAATGAGCAGTTCTTC; cdr3_aa: CASSLGVRGHRNNEQFF
j_call: TRBJ1-1; v_call: TRBV29-1; clone_size: .; d_call: .; cdr3_nt: TGCAGCGCCTCAAGGGGCACTGAAGCTTTCTTT; cdr3_aa: CSASRGTEAFF
j_call: TRBJ2-7; v_call: TRBV18; clone_size: .; d_call: .; cdr3_nt: TGTGCCAGCTCACCACGGTCAGGCTACGAGCAGTACTTC; cdr3_aa: CASSPRSGYEQYF
j_call: TRBJ1-2; v_call: TRBV19; clone_size: .; d_call: .; cdr3_nt: TGTGCCAGTAGTAGACGGGTCAGGGTGGATGGCTACACCTTC; cdr3_aa: CASSRRVRVDGYTF
j_call: TRBJ1-1; v_call: TRBV9; clone_size: .; d_call: TRBD1; cdr3_nt: TGTGCCAGCAGCCCCAAGGGACAGGGGAACACTGAAGCTTTCTTT; cdr3_aa: CASSPKGQGNTEAFF
j_call: TRBJ2-5; v_call: TRBV27; clone_size: .; d_call: TRBD1; cdr3_nt: TGTGCCAGCAGTTCCCGGGACAGGGTACAAGAGACCCAGTACTTC; cdr3_aa: CASSSRDRVQETQYF
j_call: TRBJ2-1; v_call: TRBV7-2; clone_size: .; d_call: TRBD2; cdr3_nt: TGTGCCAGCAGCCAGAGCGGGAGGGCCGGGGGGTTCTTC; cdr3_aa: CASSQSGRAGGFF
j_call: TRBJ2-2; v_call: TRBV30; clone_size: .; d_call: .; cdr3_nt: TGTGCCTGGAGTGAGATCGGTACCGGGGAGCTGTTTTTT; cdr3_aa: CAWSEIGTGELFF
j_call: TRBJ2-7; v_call: TRBV4-3; clone_size: .; d_call: TRBD1; cdr3_nt: TGCGCCAGCAGCCAAGATCTGAGACAGGGGTTCTACGAGCAGTACTTC; cdr3_aa: CASSQDLRQGFYEQYF
j_call: TRBJ2-2; v_call: TRBV6-1; clone_size: .; d_call: .; cdr3_nt: TGTGCCAGCAGTGATCTACCCCCCGGGGCGGGGACCGGGGAGCTGTTTTTT; cdr3_aa: CASSDLPPGAGTGELFF
j_call: TRBJ1-1; v_call: TRBV6-5; clone_size: .; d_call: .; cdr3_nt: TGTGCCAGCAGGGCATGGGGGGGTCTCACTGAAGCTTTCTTT; cdr3_aa: CASRAWGGLTEAFF
j_call: TRBJ2-3; v_call: TRBV12-5; clone_size: .; d_call: TRBD2; cdr3_nt: TGTGCTAGTGGCTCGGGACTAGCGGGAGTAATGACAGATACGCAGTATTTT; cdr3_aa: CASGSGLAGVMTDTQYF
j_call: TRBJ2-2; v_call: TRBV5-1; clone_size: once; d_call: TRBD1; cdr3_nt: TGCGCCAGCAGCCCAGGGACAGGACGGACCGGGGAGCTGTTTTTT; cdr3_aa: CASSPGTGRTGELFF
j_call: TRBJ2-1; v_call: TRBV3-1/TRBV3-2; clone_size: .; d_call: .; cdr3_nt: TGTGCCAGCAGCCAAGCCAGGGGTGAGCAGTTCTTC; cdr3_aa: CASSQARGEQFF
j_call: TRBJ1-1; v_call: TRBV29-1; clone_size: .; d_call: .; cdr3_nt: TGCAGCGTTACAGGGCTCCGGGACACTGAAGCTTTCTTT; cdr3_aa: CSVTGLRDTEAFF
j_call: TRBJ1-4; v_call: TRBV11-2; clone_size: once; d_call: TRBD1; cdr3_nt: TGTGCCAGCAGCTTCTCCGGGACAGGGTATGAAAAACTGTTTTTT; cdr3_aa: CASSFSGTGYEKLFF